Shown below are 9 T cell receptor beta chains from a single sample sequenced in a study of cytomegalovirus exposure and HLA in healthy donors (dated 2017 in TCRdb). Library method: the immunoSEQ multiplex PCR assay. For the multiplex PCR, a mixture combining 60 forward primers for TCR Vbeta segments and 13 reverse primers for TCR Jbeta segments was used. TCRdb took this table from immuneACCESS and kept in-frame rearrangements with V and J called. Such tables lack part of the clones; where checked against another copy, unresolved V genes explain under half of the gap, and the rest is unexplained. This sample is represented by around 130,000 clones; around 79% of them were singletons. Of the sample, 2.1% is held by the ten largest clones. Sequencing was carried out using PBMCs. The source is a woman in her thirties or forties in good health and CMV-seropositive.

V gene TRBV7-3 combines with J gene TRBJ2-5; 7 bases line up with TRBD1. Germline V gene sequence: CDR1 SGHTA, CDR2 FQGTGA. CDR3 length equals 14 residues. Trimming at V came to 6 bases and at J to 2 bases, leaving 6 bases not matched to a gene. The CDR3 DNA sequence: TGTGCCAGCAGTAAACCGGGACAGCAAGAGACCCAGTACTTC. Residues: CASSKPGQQETQYF. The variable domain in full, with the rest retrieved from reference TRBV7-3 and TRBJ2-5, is GAGVSQTPSNKVTEKGKYVELRCDPISGHTALYWYRQSLGQGPEFLIYFQGTGAADDSGLPNDRFFAVRPEGSVSTLKIQRTERGDSAVYLCASSKPGQQETQYFGPGTRLLVL.

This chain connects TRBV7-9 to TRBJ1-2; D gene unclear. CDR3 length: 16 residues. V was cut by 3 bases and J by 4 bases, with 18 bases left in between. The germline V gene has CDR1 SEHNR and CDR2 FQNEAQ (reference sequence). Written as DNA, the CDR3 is TGTGCCAGCAGCTTTCACCAGACGGTTCCTAGCTATGGCTACACCTTC. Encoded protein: CASSFHQTVPSYGYTF.

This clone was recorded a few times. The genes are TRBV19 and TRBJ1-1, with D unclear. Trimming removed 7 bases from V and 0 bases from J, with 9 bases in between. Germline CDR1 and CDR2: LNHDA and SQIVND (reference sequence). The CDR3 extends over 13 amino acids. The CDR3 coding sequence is TGTGCCAGTACCCACCGGGTGAACACTGAAGCTTTCTTT. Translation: CASTHRVNTEAFF.

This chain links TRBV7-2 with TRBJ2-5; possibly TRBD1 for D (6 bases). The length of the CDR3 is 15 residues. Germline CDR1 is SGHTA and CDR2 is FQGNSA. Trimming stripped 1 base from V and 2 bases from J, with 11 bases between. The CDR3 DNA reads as TGTGCCAGCAGCTTAGGGACAGTTCTTCAAGAGACCCAGTACTTC. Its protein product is CASSLGTVLQETQYF. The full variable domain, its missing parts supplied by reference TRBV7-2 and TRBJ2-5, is GAGVSQSPSNKVTEKGKDVELRCDPISGHTALYWYRQSLGQGLEFLIYFQGNSAPDKSGLPSDRFSAERTGGSVSTLTIQRTQQEDSAVYLCASSLGTVLQETQYFGPGTRLLVL.

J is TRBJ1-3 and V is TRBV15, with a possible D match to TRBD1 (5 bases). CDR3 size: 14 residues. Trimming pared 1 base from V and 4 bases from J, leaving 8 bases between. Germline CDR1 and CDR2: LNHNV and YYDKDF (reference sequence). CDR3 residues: CATSRAGSGNTIYF. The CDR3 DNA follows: TGTGCCACCAGCAGAGCAGGGTCGGGAAACACCATATATTTT.

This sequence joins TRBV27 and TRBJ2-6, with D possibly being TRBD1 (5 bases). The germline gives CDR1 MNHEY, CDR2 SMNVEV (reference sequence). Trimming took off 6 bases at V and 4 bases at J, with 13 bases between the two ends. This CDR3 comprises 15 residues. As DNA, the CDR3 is TGTGCCAGCAGCCATACAGGCTCCGGGGCCAACGTCCTGACTTTC. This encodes CASSHTGSGANVLTF.

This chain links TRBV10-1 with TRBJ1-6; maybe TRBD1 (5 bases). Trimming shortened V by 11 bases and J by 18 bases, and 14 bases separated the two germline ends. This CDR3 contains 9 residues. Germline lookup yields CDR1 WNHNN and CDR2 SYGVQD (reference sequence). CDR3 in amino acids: CARGRLGHF. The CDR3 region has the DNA TGCGCCCGGGGGAGGCTAGGCCACTTT.

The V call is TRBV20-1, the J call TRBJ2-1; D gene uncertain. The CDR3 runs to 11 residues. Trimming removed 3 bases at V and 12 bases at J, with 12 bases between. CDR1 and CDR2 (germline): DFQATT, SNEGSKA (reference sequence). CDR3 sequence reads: CSASLEQVQFF. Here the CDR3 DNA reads TGCAGTGCTAGCTTAGAGCAGGTGCAGTTCTTC.

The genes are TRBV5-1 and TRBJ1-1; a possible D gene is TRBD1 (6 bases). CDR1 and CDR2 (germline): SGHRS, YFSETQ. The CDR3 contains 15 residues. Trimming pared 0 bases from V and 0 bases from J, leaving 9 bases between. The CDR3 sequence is CASSLGDRLNTEAFF. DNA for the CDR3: TGCGCCAGCAGCTTGGGCGACAGGTTGAACACTGAAGCTTTCTTT.